This T cell receptor beta chain was documented in a study of graft-versus-host responses after intestinal transplantation. The wider study: Recipients had multivisceral, liver-intestinal, or isolated intestinal transplants.

The V and J ends lost 4 bases and 2 bases respectively, with 12 bases between them. The CDR3 extends over 15 amino acids. Germline CDR1 MGHDK, CDR2 SYGVNS. This clone was seen only once. Its target is not known. Clones were read by immunoSEQ multiplex PCR, and TCRdb kept only the in-frame ones, dropping some. The sample lists under 15,000 clones, under 95% occurring once. Overall study findings and caveats: The recipient marrow held GvH clones, and some of them showed up first in ileum or blood.

This chain joins TRBV25-1 and TRBJ1-5; D is uncertain. The specimen comprised PBMCs, sampled about 1,000 days after intestinal transplantation. This sequence originates from a human patient who received an intestinal transplant, so some T cells may come from the graft donor. CDR3 sequence (DNA): TGTGCCAGCAGTGCACCATTAGACGGCAATCAGCCCCAGCATTTT. It translates to CASSAPLDGNQPQHF.